The 22 T cell receptor beta chains below all came from one sample that was sequenced in a study of CD8+ T cells in alopecia areata. RNA extraction was followed by reverse transcription into cDNA, which acted as the sequencing template. Sequencing used immunoSEQ multiplex PCR; TCRdb keeps in-frame clones, though not all of them. The top ten hold about 1.2% of the sample, which has 210,000 or so clones, 66% seen once. The treatment denotes: oral pan-JAK inhibitor, 5-10 mg twice daily. Material: CD4+ T cells sorted from blood, obtained at approximately week 42, from a patient treated with tofacitinib. The receptor set was obtained from a human donor with alopecia areata.

V is TRBV5-1 and J is TRBJ2-1; 10 nucleotides align to TRBD2. Per the germline V gene, CDR1 is SGHRS and CDR2 is YFSETQ. This CDR3 has 17 amino acids. Trimming took 2 bases from V and 5 from J; bases not matched to a gene: 10. The DNA of the CDR3 is TGCGCCAGCAGCTTTGGTCTAGCGGGGGCCCGAGACAATGAGCAGTTCTTC. This codes for CASSFGLAGARDNEQFF.

V is TRBV14 and J is TRBJ2-3; D unclear. The ends were cut back, 2 bases at V and 0 bases at J, with 9 bases in the middle. The CDR3 length is 15 residues. From germline, CDR1 is SGHDN and CDR2 FVKESK. Here the CDR3 DNA reads TGTGCCAGCAGCCAACTAGACCCTAGCACAGATACGCAGTATTTT. Its translation: CASSQLDPSTDTQYF.

The chain joins TRBV4-3 to TRBJ2-5; 9 bases are shared with TRBD1. V lost 0 bases and J lost 4; bases outside the gene matches: 6. CDR3 length: 16 residues. Per the germline V gene, CDR1 is LGHNA and CDR2 is YSLEER. The CDR3 reads CASSQEEGTGRETQYF. DNA of the CDR3: TGCGCCAGCAGCCAAGAAGAAGGGACAGGGCGAGAGACCCAGTACTTC.

The CDR3 DNA is TGCGCCAGCAGCCCCAGGGGGGATTACTATGGCTACACCTTC. Translating it yields CASSPRGDYYGYTF. The V and J genes are TRBV5-1 and TRBJ1-2; 7 positions agree with TRBD1. CDR1 SGHRS and CDR2 YFSETQ come from the germline V gene. Trimming cost V 4 bases and J 3 bases; bases outside gene matches: 6. CDR3 size: 14 residues.

In its sample, this clone was seen a few times. The chain couples TRBV29-1 to TRBJ2-2; unclear D gene. Germline V gene data show CDR1 as SQVTM and CDR2 as ANQGSEA. Trimming stripped 4 bases from V and 5 bases from J, with 11 bases between. This CDR3 comprises 13 residues. Here the CDR3 reads CSVVPGTTGELFF. As DNA, the CDR3 is TGCAGCGTTGTCCCGGGCACGACCGGGGAGCTGTTTTTT.

The chain carries TRBV7-2 and TRBJ2-2; D remains unclear. CDR3 length: 12 amino acids. The germline CDR1 and CDR2 sequences are SGHTA and FQGNSA. V shed 1 base and J shed 6 bases, with 3 bases lying between them. The CDR3 here is CASSLGSGELFF. CDR3 coding DNA: TGTGCCAGCAGCTTAGGTTCCGGGGAGCTGTTTTTT.

The chain carries TRBV25-1 and TRBJ2-7, with a tentative D call TRBD1 (6 bases). Per germline, CDR1 MGHDK and CDR2 SYGVNS. Trimming pared 5 bases from V and 0 bases from J, leaving 17 bases between. The length of the CDR3 is 16 residues. CDR3 DNA: TGTGCCAGCAGTTCCGATCGGACAGCCTACTCCTACGAGCAGTACTTC. It translates to CASSSDRTAYSYEQYF.

This clone appeared a single time. This chain connects TRBV30 to TRBJ1-6, with D perhaps matching TRBD1 (6 bases). V lost 0 bases and J lost 10, with 16 bases in between. The CDR3 has 15 residues. CDR1 and CDR2 (germline): GTSNPN, SVGIG (reference sequence). The chain's CDR3 is CAWSVLGGVGSPLHF. The CDR3 nucleotides are TGTGCCTGGAGTGTACTAGGGGGAGTCGGCTCACCCCTCCACTTT.

V is TRBV19 and J is TRBJ1-5; TRBD1 is a possible D gene (5 bases). V lost 3 bases to trimming and J lost 1 base, with 7 bases between them. The CDR3 is made up of 14 amino acids. CDR1 LNHDA and CDR2 SQIVND come from the germline V gene (reference sequence). CDR3 in amino acids: CASSIGDSNQPQHF. The CDR3 DNA reads TGTGCCAGTAGTATTGGGGACAGCAATCAGCCCCAGCATTTT.

The chain is built from TRBV15 and TRBJ2-3; the D gene is possibly TRBD1 (5 bases). Germline V gives CDR1 LNHNV, CDR2 YYDKDF (reference sequence). Trimming stripped 0 bases from V and 3 bases from J, with 10 bases between. This CDR3 has 15 amino acids. The CDR3: CATSRDGAETDTQYF. The CDR3 nucleotides are TGTGCCACCAGCAGAGATGGGGCAGAAACAGATACGCAGTATTTT.

The J gene is TRBJ1-2, the V gene TRBV15, with TRBD1 matching 8 bases. Germline V gene lookup returns CDR1 LNHNV and CDR2 YYDKDF (reference sequence). J gave up 5 bases and V 0 bases, and 5 bases lay outside the gene matches. The CDR3 length is 15 residues. The CDR3, as DNA: TGTGCCACCAGCAGAGAGTTGAGACAGGGGTATGGCTACACCTTC. Its protein is CATSRELRQGYGYTF.

The chain combines TRBV27 with TRBJ2-6; no reliable D call. The V end was cut by 8 bases, the J end by 0 bases, with 20 bases between. Germline CDR1 reads MNHEY; CDR2 reads SMNVEV (reference sequence). The CDR3 contains 18 residues. The CDR3 spells CASGRSVGVTSGANVLTF. The CDR3 DNA follows: TGTGCCAGCGGTCGATCGGTGGGCGTGACCTCTGGGGCCAACGTCCTGACTTTC.

The CDR3 protein is CASSLTGTGEETQYF. CDR3 coding DNA: TGTGCCAGCAGCTTAACGGGGACAGGTGAAGAGACCCAGTACTTC. The chain combines TRBV7-9 with TRBJ2-5; 8 bases are a match to TRBD1. V lost 2 bases and J lost 3; bases outside the gene matches: 5. The length of the CDR3 is 15 residues. CDR1 is SEHNR and CDR2 is FQNEAQ in the germline V gene (reference sequence). Full variable domain (outside the CDR3, taken from reference TRBV7-9 and TRBJ2-5): DTGVSQNPRHKITKRGQNVTFRCDPISEHNRLYWYRQTLGQGPEFLTYFQNEAQLEKSRLLSDRFSAERPKGSFSTLEIQRTEQGDSAMYLCASSLTGTGEETQYFGPGTRLLVL.

A remark on this clone: Different DNA sequences within this sample yield the same CDR3. This chain joins TRBV7-2 and TRBJ2-3; D is possibly TRBD1 or TRBD2 (5 bases each). CDR3 length: 13 residues. V was pared by 1 base and J by 6 bases, with 8 bases between. Germline V gene sequence: CDR1 SGHTA, CDR2 FQGNSA. Here the CDR3 DNA reads TGTGCCAGCAGCTTAGGAGGGACCGATACGCAGTATTTT. It is translated as CASSLGGTDTQYF.

This clone was counted only a few times. This rearrangement joins TRBV11-2 to TRBJ1-1, with D hard to call. This CDR3 is 13 amino acids long. V was shortened by 0 bases and J by 1 base, with 3 bases between the two germline ends. Germline CDR1 and CDR2: SGHAT and FQNNGV. The CDR3 DNA reads as TGTGCCAGCAGCTTAGAATGGAACACTGAAGCTTTCTTT. Its translation: CASSLEWNTEAFF.

V is TRBV5-1 and J is TRBJ1-1, with D perhaps matching TRBD1 (5 bases). This CDR3 is built from 15 residues. V lost 2 bases to trimming and J lost 1 base, with 12 bases between them. Germline-derived CDR1 and CDR2 are SGHRS and YFSETQ. CDR3 amino acids: CASSLSGPSNTEAFF. The CDR3 DNA reads as TGCGCCAGCAGCTTATCGGGACCCTCGAACACTGAAGCTTTCTTT. The whole variable domain, filled in from reference TRBV5-1 and TRBJ1-1, reads KAGVTQTPRYLIKTRGQQVTLSCSPISGHRSVSWYQQTPGQGLQFLFEYFSETQRNKGNFPGRFSGRQFSNSRSEMNVSTLELGDSALYLCASSLSGPSNTEAFFGQGTRLTVV.

The J gene is TRBJ1-2, the V gene TRBV29-1; TRBD1 is a possible D gene (5 bases). V was shortened by 3 bases and J by 5 bases, with 16 bases between the two germline ends. This CDR3 contains 14 residues. Germline V gene sequence: CDR1 SQVTM, CDR2 ANQGSEA. The CDR3 spells CSVDRARGGYGYTF. CDR3 DNA: TGCAGCGTTGATAGGGCCCGGGGCGGGTATGGCTACACCTTC.

This rearrangement joins TRBV11-2 to TRBJ2-1, with D perhaps matching TRBD2 (6 bases). CDR3 length equals 15 residues. Deletions cut 1 base from V and 6 bases from J, with 13 bases between. CDR1 is SGHAT and CDR2 is FQNNGV in the germline V gene. The CDR3 here is CASSLGRGVGNEQFF. The CDR3 DNA sequence: TGTGCCAGCAGCTTAGGTCGCGGGGTTGGCAATGAGCAGTTCTTC.

The V call is TRBV9, the J call TRBJ2-1; 9 nucleotides match TRBD2. CDR3 length equals 14 residues. The J segment lost 7 bases and the V segment lost 2 bases, leaving 4 bases of the junction unmatched. Per germline, CDR1 SGDLS and CDR2 YYNGEE. CDR3 in DNA: TGTGCCAGCAGCGTGCTGACTAGCGGAAATGAGCAGTTCTTC. Its protein product is CASSVLTSGNEQFF.

This rearrangement joins TRBV30 to TRBJ2-3, with TRBD1 matching 7 bases. The V gene's germline CDR1 is GTSNPN and CDR2 SVGIG (reference sequence). This CDR3 spans 13 amino acids. The V and J ends lost 4 bases and 5 bases, in that order; junction bases with no gene match: 6. CDR3 residues: CAWNGRTGDTQYF. CDR3 nucleotides: TGTGCCTGGAATGGCCGGACAGGAGATACGCAGTATTTT.

The chain uses TRBV7-2 and TRBJ2-1, with 9 positions matching TRBD1. The trim removed 3 bases at V and 3 bases at J, leaving 3 bases unmatched. Germline V gene sequence: CDR1 SGHTA, CDR2 FQGNSA. The CDR3 spans 15 residues. The CDR3 sequence is CASSFQTGGYNEQFF. CDR3 bases: TGTGCCAGCAGCTTTCAGACAGGGGGCTACAATGAGCAGTTCTTC.

V usage is TRBV11-2 and J usage is TRBJ2-1; 10 nucleotides agree with TRBD2. From germline, CDR1 is SGHAT and CDR2 FQNNGV. This CDR3 spans 14 amino acids. The V gene end was trimmed by 5 bases and the J gene end by 7 bases; junction bases not matched to a gene: 5. CDR3 in amino acids: CASSRAGGPNEQFF. CDR3 nucleotide sequence: TGTGCCAGCAGCCGAGCGGGGGGGCCGAATGAGCAGTTCTTC.